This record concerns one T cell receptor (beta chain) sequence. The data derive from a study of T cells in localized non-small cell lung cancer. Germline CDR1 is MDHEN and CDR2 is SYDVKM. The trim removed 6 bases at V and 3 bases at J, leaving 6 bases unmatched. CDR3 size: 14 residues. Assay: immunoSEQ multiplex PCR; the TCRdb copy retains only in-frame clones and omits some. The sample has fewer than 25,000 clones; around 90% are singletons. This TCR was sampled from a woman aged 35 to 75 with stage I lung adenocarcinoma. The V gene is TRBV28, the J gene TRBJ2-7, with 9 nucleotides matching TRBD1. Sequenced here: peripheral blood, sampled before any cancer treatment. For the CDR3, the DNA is TGTGCCAGCAGACCCAACAGGGGGCGCTACGAGCAGTACTTC. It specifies CASRPNRGRYEQYF. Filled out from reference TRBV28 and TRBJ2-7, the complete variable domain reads DVKVTQSSRYLVKRTGEKVFLECVQDMDHENMFWYRQDPGLGLRLIYFSYDVKMKEKGDIPEGYSVSREKKERFSLILESASTNQTSMYLCASRPNRGRYEQYFGPGTRLTVT.